These 9 T cell receptor beta chains share one sample of origin, sequenced in a study of Ad26.COV2.S vaccination and SARS-CoV-2 variants (dated by TCRdb to the early 2020s). The method was the immunoSEQ multiplex PCR assay. TCRdb limited this immuneACCESS table to in-frame rearrangements with V and J called. A share of clones is missing; checked studies link under half to unresolved V genes, and the rest is unexplained. This sample gives fewer than 400,000 clones in total; over 80% of them show up just once. Around 2.2% of the sample is held by the ten biggest clonotypes. The treatment or condition label of this sample denotes: 15 to 20 received Ad26.COV2.S at low or high dose, single or two shots; roughly five received placebo; per-sample allocation not given. For vaccine and placebo recipients, repertoires were sequenced using samples collected on day 63 after the first injection. Sequenced here: peripheral blood, sampled in a trial of Ad26.COV2.S vaccine versus placebo. The receptor set was obtained from a person aged 18-60 years who received the Ad26.COV2.S COVID-19 vaccine or a placebo.

This clone appeared a few times. The chain couples TRBV7-3 to TRBJ1-2, with D maybe TRBD1 (5 bases). Germline CDR1 SGHTA, CDR2 FQGTGA. Trimming shortened V by 5 bases and J by 2 bases, and 12 bases separated the two germline ends. The CDR3 consists of 14 residues. The CDR3 coding sequence is TGTGCCAGCAGCAAAAGACGGGACAACTATGGCTACACCTTC. This encodes CASSKRRDNYGYTF.

The genes are TRBV18 and TRBJ1-1; D not resolved. Germline V gene lookup returns CDR1 KGHSH and CDR2 LQKENI. This CDR3 region has 14 residues. The V end was cut by 5 bases, the J end by 1 base, with 11 bases between. This CDR3 reads CASSTLKWNTEAFF. The CDR3 coding sequence is TGTGCCAGCTCAACGCTTAAGTGGAACACTGAAGCTTTCTTT.

The V gene is TRBV14, the J gene TRBJ1-2; D ambiguous. This CDR3 is built from 14 residues. The germline V gene encodes CDR1 SGHDN and CDR2 FVKESK. The ends were cut back, 2 bases at V and 3 bases at J, with 10 bases in the middle. CDR3: CASSQRVGDYGYTF. The CDR3 region has the DNA TGTGCCAGCAGCCAAAGGGTAGGAGACTATGGCTACACCTTC.

The rearrangement uses TRBV19 and TRBJ2-3; 7 bases map to TRBD1. The germline V gene has CDR1 LNHDA and CDR2 SQIVND (reference sequence). The junction had 13 bases not matched to a gene; V was cut back by 6 bases and J by 1 base. The CDR3 consists of 17 residues. The CDR3 sequence: CASRLQGIGGRTDTQYF. CDR3 bases: TGTGCCAGTAGGTTACAGGGGATTGGTGGGCGCACAGATACGCAGTATTTT.

A few counts support this clone. The V and J genes are TRBV18 and TRBJ1-2, with D hard to call. CDR3 size: 14 residues. V was clipped by 4 bases and J by 4 bases, with 13 bases between them. The V gene's germline CDR1 is KGHSH and CDR2 LQKENI. The CDR3 loop is CASSQGGSGYGYTF. CDR3 sequence (DNA): TGTGCCAGCTCACAGGGAGGATCGGGCTATGGCTACACCTTC.

The V call is TRBV24-1, the J call TRBJ1-2; weak D call: TRBD1 (6 bases). CDR3 length: 16 amino acids. Trimming stripped 3 bases from V and 5 bases from J, with 18 bases between. From germline, CDR1 is KGHDR and CDR2 SFDVKD. The CDR3 DNA reads TGTGCCACCAGTGATCCGGGGACGGGACACGGGTATGGCTACACCTTC. It codes for CATSDPGTGHGYGYTF.

The chain joins TRBV11-3 to TRBJ2-5; possible D gene TRBD1, 5 bases. Germline V gene sequence: CDR1 SGHNT, CDR2 YENEEA. CDR3 size: 13 residues. V was pared by 1 base and J by 3 bases, with 6 bases between. The CDR3 nucleotides read TGTGCCAGCAGCTTAGTCAGGGAAGAGACCCAGTACTTC. Translated, it gives CASSLVREETQYF.

The chain employs TRBV18 and TRBJ2-3, with D possibly being TRBD1 (5 bases). The germline V gene encodes CDR1 KGHSH and CDR2 LQKENI. Trimming took 6 bases from V and 2 from J, leaving 15 bases between them. This CDR3 contains 15 residues. The DNA of the CDR3 is TGTGCCAGCTCTCCCGGACATCCCAACACAGATACGCAGTATTTT. Amino acids: CASSPGHPNTDTQYF.

The chain links TRBV3-1 (or the pseudogene TRBV3-2) to TRBJ2-3, with 11 bases lining up with TRBD2. CDR3 length: 17 residues. V trimming: 0 bases; J trimming: 4 bases; junction bases outside the gene matches: 6. The V gene's germline CDR1 is LGHDT and CDR2 YNNKEL (reference sequence). CDR3 nucleotide sequence: TGTGCCAGCAGCCAAGATCTTACTAGCGGGGGCTCAGATACGCAGTATTTT. This encodes CASSQDLTSGGSDTQYF.